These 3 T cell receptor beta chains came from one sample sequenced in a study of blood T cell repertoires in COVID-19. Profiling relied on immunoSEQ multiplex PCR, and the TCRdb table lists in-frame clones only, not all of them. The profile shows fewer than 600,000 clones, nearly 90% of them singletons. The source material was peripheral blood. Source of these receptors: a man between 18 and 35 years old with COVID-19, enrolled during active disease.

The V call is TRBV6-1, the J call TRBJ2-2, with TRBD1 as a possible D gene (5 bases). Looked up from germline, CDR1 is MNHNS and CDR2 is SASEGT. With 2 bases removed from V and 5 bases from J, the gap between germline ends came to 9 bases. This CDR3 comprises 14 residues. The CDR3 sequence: CASSERGRTGELFF. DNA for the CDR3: TGTGCCAGCAGTGAAAGGGGCAGGACCGGGGAGCTGTTTTTT.

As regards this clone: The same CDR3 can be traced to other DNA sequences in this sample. CDR3 nucleotides: TGTGCCAGCAGGGGACAGGGTGGATCACCCCTCCACTTT. Its translation is CASRGQGGSPLHF. The V and J genes are TRBV6-4 and TRBJ1-6; 9 bases are shared with TRBD1. Germline V lookup: CDR1 MRHNA, CDR2 SNTAGT. The CDR3 contains 13 residues. V lost 6 bases to trimming and J lost 10 bases; unmatched junction nucleotides: 4.

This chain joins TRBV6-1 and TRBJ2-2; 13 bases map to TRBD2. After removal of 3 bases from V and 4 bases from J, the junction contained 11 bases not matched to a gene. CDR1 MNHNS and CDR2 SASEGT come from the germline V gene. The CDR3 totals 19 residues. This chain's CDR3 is CASSDSLDRLAGGTGELFF. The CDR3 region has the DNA TGTGCCAGCAGTGACAGTCTGGACAGACTAGCGGGAGGCACCGGGGAGCTGTTTTTT.